Shown below are 30 T cell receptor beta chains from a single sample sequenced in a study of control samples from healthy donors and cancer patients (dated by TCRdb to 2018 to 2020). Receptor amplification or capture employed the immunoSEQ multiplex PCR assay. What TCRdb holds here is the immuneACCESS table cut down to in-frame rearrangements. Part of the clones is not present; checked against another copy, under half of the missing clones reflect an unresolved V gene, and the others are unexplained. The sample records about 110,000 clones, almost 85% of which are singletons. Around 6.2% of the sample is held by the ten biggest clonotypes. Sequences were obtained from blood. The source of these receptors is a man aged 18 to 30 in good health.

This chain uses TRBV28 with TRBJ2-1; no clear D gene. Germline values: CDR1 MDHEN, CDR2 SYDVKM. Trimming stripped 5 bases from V and 12 bases from J, with 11 bases between. This CDR3 region has 11 residues. The CDR3: CASSPEVRQFF. Written as DNA, the CDR3 is TGTGCCAGCAGTCCCGAAGTGCGGCAGTTCTTC.

The count of this clone is one. One junction end does not reproduce the germline sequence, and a read error may be involved. The rearrangement joins TRBV11-2 to TRBJ2-1; 7 bases fit TRBD1. Germline lookup yields CDR1 SGHAT and CDR2 FQNNGV. The CDR3 spans 15 residues. The DNA for the CDR3 is TGTGACAGCAGCCAAAACAGGGGACACGTCGATGAGCAGTTCTTC. As protein: CDSSQNRGHVDEQFF.

The V and J genes are TRBV11-3 and TRBJ2-7; 8 positions match TRBD2. The CDR3 runs 14 residues. Germline trimming cut 3 bases from V and 2 bases from J; bases unmatched to any gene: 3. Germline CDR1 reads SGHNT; CDR2 reads YENEEA. As DNA, the CDR3 is TGTGCCAGCAGCTTGACTAGCGAGGCCTACGAGCAGTACTTC. It translates to CASSLTSEAYEQYF.

The CDR3 reads CASSPAGGRSTDTQYF. The CDR3, as DNA: TGTGCCAGCAGCCCAGCGGGAGGGAGAAGCACAGATACGCAGTATTTT. The chain links TRBV7-9 to TRBJ2-3; the match to TRBD2 covers 10 bases. This CDR3 comprises 16 residues. Germline V CDR1 and CDR2: SEHNR, FQNEAQ (reference sequence). The ends lost 5 bases at V and 0 bases at J; junction bases unmatched: 5.

This clone was seen just once. The rearrangement links TRBV24-1 to TRBJ2-2; the D is unclear. Germline V gene data show CDR1 as KGHDR and CDR2 as SFDVKD. The V end lost 5 bases, the J end lost 1 base, and 16 bases lay between the germline ends. This CDR3 has 17 residues. CDR3 sequence reads: CATSGSSRTWNTGELFF. The CDR3 DNA reads as TGTGCCACCAGTGGTTCGTCCCGGACCTGGAACACCGGGGAGCTGTTTTTT.

This chain connects TRBV14 to TRBJ2-5; D is undetermined. Germline V CDR1 and CDR2: SGHDN, FVKESK. Trimming took off 0 bases at V and 4 bases at J, with 12 bases between the two ends. The CDR3 has 15 amino acids. CDR3 protein: CASSQDRMGSETQYF. In nucleotides, the CDR3 is TGTGCCAGCAGCCAAGATCGCATGGGGTCAGAGACCCAGTACTTC.

The chain couples TRBV7-9 to TRBJ2-3; TRBD2 matches at 7 bases. CDR1 is SEHNR and CDR2 is FQNEAQ in the germline V gene (reference sequence). CDR3 size: 16 residues. The V gene end was trimmed by 9 bases and the J gene end by 2 bases; junction bases not matched to a gene: 14. Here the CDR3 DNA reads TGTGCCAGTGAGGGTTGGGCGGGGGAAAACACAGATACGCAGTATTTT. The encoded protein is CASEGWAGENTDTQYF.

This chain links TRBV24-1 with TRBJ2-2, with TRBD2 matching 7 bases. The CDR3 has 16 amino acids. CDR1 is KGHDR and CDR2 is SFDVKD in the germline V gene. Trimming removed 4 bases from V and 1 base from J; junction bases left unmatched: 5. CDR3 in DNA: TGTGCCACCAGTGAGGCAAGGACTAGGAACACCGGGGAGCTGTTTTTT. Translated, it gives CATSEARTRNTGELFF.

This rearrangement joins TRBV27 to TRBJ1-5; D is undetermined. V was pared by 10 bases and J by 5 bases, with 21 bases between. The CDR3 has 15 residues. Per the germline V gene, CDR1 is MNHEY and CDR2 is SMNVEV (reference sequence). CDR3 DNA sequence: TGTGCCACCACTCCACGGCCCTTAATGGATCAGCCCCAGCATTTT. Translation: CATTPRPLMDQPQHF.

This chain uses TRBV29-1 with TRBJ1-1; D is undetermined. The CDR3 is made up of 12 amino acids. The germline V gene has CDR1 SQVTM and CDR2 ANQGSEA. The germline V and J ends were trimmed by 8 bases and 7 bases, with 17 bases remaining between them. The CDR3 DNA reads TGCAGCTTTTCGGACGGCTTTAGTGAAGCTTTCTTT. This sequence encodes CSFSDGFSEAFF.

V and J are TRBV7-9 and TRBJ2-7; D gene unclear. Germline lookup yields CDR1 SEHNR and CDR2 FQNEAQ (reference sequence). The CDR3 length is 12 residues. Trimming took 5 bases from V and 9 from J, leaving 14 bases between them. This CDR3 is CASSPGSSGQYF. CDR3 DNA: TGTGCCAGCAGCCCCGGGTCGTCCGGGCAGTACTTC.

The rearrangement uses TRBV15 and TRBJ2-3; D call uncertain. Trimming removed 4 bases from V and 6 bases from J, with 8 bases in between. This CDR3 spans 12 amino acids. The germline gives CDR1 LNHNV, CDR2 YYDKDF (reference sequence). The CDR3 region has the DNA TGTGCCACCAGCACAGACACGGATACGCAGTATTTT. Translation gives CATSTDTDTQYF.

The chain employs TRBV29-1 and TRBJ2-3, with TRBD2 matching 7 bases. The V gene's germline CDR1 is SQVTM and CDR2 ANQGSEA. With V trimmed by 4 bases and J by 0 bases, 7 bases remained unmatched. This CDR3 region has 15 residues. The CDR3, as DNA: TGCAGCGTTGGGACTAGGAAAACGAGCACAGATACGCAGTATTTT. Protein sequence: CSVGTRKTSTDTQYF.

This clone has only a few counts. The gene calls are TRBV5-4 and TRBJ1-2; D is undetermined. CDR1 and CDR2 (germline): SGHNT, YYREEE (reference sequence). The length of the CDR3 is 14 residues. The V end was cut by 0 bases, the J end by 3 bases, with 9 bases between. CDR3 bases: TGTGCCAGCAGCTTGGAGGGAGGGCACTATGGCTACACCTTC. It encodes CASSLEGGHYGYTF.

The V call is TRBV7-2, the J call TRBJ2-7, with TRBD1 as a possible D gene (6 bases). Trimming shortened V by 2 bases and J by 7 bases, and 15 bases separated the two germline ends. CDR3 size: 14 residues. Germline V gene sequence: CDR1 SGHTA, CDR2 FQGNSA. CDR3 region: CASSLRTAPWEQYF. The CDR3 DNA reads as TGTGCCAGCAGCTTACGGACAGCCCCCTGGGAGCAGTACTTC. Filled out from reference TRBV7-2 and TRBJ2-7, the complete variable domain reads GAGVSQSPSNKVTEKGKDVELRCDPISGHTALYWYRQSLGQGLEFLIYFQGNSAPDKSGLPSDRFSAERTGGSVSTLTIQRTQQEDSAVYLCASSLRTAPWEQYFGPGTRLTVT.

V usage is TRBV6-6 and J usage is TRBJ2-2; no firm D call. Trimming took 4 bases from V and 5 from J, leaving 11 bases between them. Looked up from germline, CDR1 is MNHNY and CDR2 is SVGAGI (reference sequence). This CDR3 has 14 residues. CDR3 sequence: CASSLGYITGELFF. DNA for the CDR3: TGTGCCAGCAGTTTGGGGTACATTACCGGGGAGCTGTTTTTT.

The chain combines TRBV7-9 with TRBJ2-3; TRBD2 aligns across 8 bases. The CDR3 is 16 residues long. Germline V gene lookup returns CDR1 SEHNR and CDR2 FQNEAQ (reference sequence). With V trimmed by 1 base and J by 2 bases, 5 bases remained unmatched. CDR3 bases: TGTGCCAGCAGCTTAGACAGCGGGGGATTCACAGATACGCAGTATTTT. Its translation: CASSLDSGGFTDTQYF. Filled out from reference TRBV7-9 and TRBJ2-3, the complete variable domain reads DTGVSQNPRHKITKRGQNVTFRCDPISEHNRLYWYRQTLGQGPEFLTYFQNEAQLEKSRLLSDRFSAERPKGSFSTLEIQRTEQGDSAMYLCASSLDSGGFTDTQYFGPGTRLTVL.

The chain couples TRBV4-3 to TRBJ1-3; D not certain. Deletions cut 5 bases from V and 0 bases from J, with 17 bases between. Germline CDR1 is LGHNA and CDR2 is YSLEER. CDR3 length: 17 amino acids. CDR3 loop: CASSSHSRPSSGNTIYF. The CDR3 DNA follows: TGCGCCAGCAGCTCTCACAGCCGGCCGAGCTCTGGAAACACCATATATTTT.

This chain joins TRBV11-2 and TRBJ1-1; D is unclear. The CDR3 has 14 amino acids. Per germline, CDR1 SGHAT and CDR2 FQNNGV. V was trimmed by 4 bases and J by 6 bases, leaving 15 bases between them. The CDR3 region is CASSSLGGSPEAFF. CDR3 DNA: TGTGCCAGCAGCTCACTTGGAGGCAGTCCTGAAGCTTTCTTT.

The chain employs TRBV21-1 and TRBJ2-5; TRBD2 is the table's D call, not checked against the DNA. TRBV21-1 is a pseudogene segment. The CDR3 extends over 13 amino acids. The CDR3 is CASSNPVIGTQYF. For the CDR3, the DNA is TGTGCCAGCAGCAACCCCGTAATCGGGACCCAGTACTTC.

This clone occurred a few times. The genes are TRBV6-5 and TRBJ1-4; a possible D gene is TRBD1 (5 bases). With 5 bases removed from V and 3 bases from J, the gap between germline ends came to 10 bases. There are 14 residues in the CDR3. From germline, CDR1 is MNHEY and CDR2 SVGAGI. CDR3 sequence reads: CASSKQDPNEKLFF. The CDR3 nucleotides are TGTGCCAGCAGTAAACAGGATCCTAATGAAAAACTGTTTTTT.

The DNA for the CDR3 is TGTGCCAGCGATTACTCAAGGAGGAAACAGCCCCAGCATTTT. It translates to CASDYSRRKQPQHF. V usage is TRBV28 and J usage is TRBJ1-5; no clear D gene. This CDR3 is 14 amino acids long. The V end lost 8 bases, the J end lost 7 bases, and 18 bases lay between the germline ends. CDR1 MDHEN and CDR2 SYDVKM come from the germline V gene.

This rearrangement joins TRBV28 to TRBJ2-5, with 9 bases aligning to TRBD1. The CDR3 runs to 17 residues. From germline, CDR1 is MDHEN and CDR2 SYDVKM. The junction had 12 bases not matched to a gene; V was cut back by 3 bases and J by 4 bases. CDR3 sequence reads: CASSFKLWGQGGETQYF. As DNA, the CDR3 is TGTGCCAGCAGTTTCAAGCTGTGGGGACAGGGTGGAGAGACCCAGTACTTC.

The rearrangement uses TRBV10-3 and TRBJ2-7; 9 bases match TRBD1. The CDR3 contains 15 residues. Germline lookup yields CDR1 ENHRY and CDR2 SYGVKD. V was clipped by 5 bases and J by 6 bases; unmatched bases: 11. In DNA, the CDR3 is TGTGCCATCAGTTGGGTTGGGACAGGGATCAGCGAGCAGTACTTC. As protein: CAISWVGTGISEQYF.

The chain has TRBV5-4 and TRBJ2-3, with a possible D match to TRBD1 (6 bases). This CDR3 spans 16 amino acids. Trimming shortened V by 4 bases and J by 2 bases, and 17 bases separated the two germline ends. Germline V gene data show CDR1 as SGHNT and CDR2 as YYREEE (reference sequence). The CDR3 region is CASSQGGQRNTDTQYF. The CDR3 DNA sequence: TGTGCCAGCAGCCAGGGCGGACAGCGGAACACAGATACGCAGTATTTT.

V and J are TRBV24-1 and TRBJ1-2; D is perhaps TRBD1 (6 bases). This CDR3 has 15 amino acids. The germline gives CDR1 KGHDR, CDR2 SFDVKD. V was trimmed by 1 base and J by 8 bases, leaving 16 bases between them. CDR3 protein: CATSDFGGDSRGYTF. CDR3 sequence (DNA): TGTGCCACCAGTGATTTTGGGGGCGACAGCCGAGGCTACACCTTC.

The chain employs TRBV30 and TRBJ1-6; a possible D gene is TRBD1 (5 bases). This CDR3 is 10 amino acids long. Between the trimmed V and J ends, which lost 5 bases and 10 bases, there was a span of 6 bases. Germline lookup yields CDR1 GTSNPN and CDR2 SVGIG (reference sequence). The CDR3 loop reads CAWGGSPLHF. The CDR3 nucleotides read TGTGCCTGGGGGGGGTCACCCCTCCACTTT.

The chain uses TRBV6-4 and TRBJ1-5, with D uncertain. The CDR3 has 13 amino acids. V lost 3 bases to trimming and J lost 7 bases, with 10 bases between them. CDR1 MRHNA and CDR2 SNTAGT come from the germline V gene. The DNA of the CDR3 is TGTGCCAGCAGTGAGGTGGCGGAGCAGCCCCAGCATTTT. Translating it yields CASSEVAEQPQHF.

This chain links TRBV2 with TRBJ1-6; D is uncertain. CDR3 length: 12 residues. The V gene lost 5 bases and the J gene lost 7 bases, with 6 bases spanning the gap. CDR1 and CDR2 from the germline V gene are SNHLY and FYNNEI. CDR3 protein: CASSRTNSPLHF. The CDR3 DNA reads TGTGCCAGCAGTCGAACGAATTCACCCCTCCACTTT.

This clone turned up a few times. V is TRBV6-6 and J is TRBJ2-5; 10 bases match TRBD1. The J segment lost 5 bases and the V segment lost 2 bases, leaving 2 bases of the junction unmatched. The CDR3 consists of 14 residues. The germline gives CDR1 MNHNY, CDR2 SVGAGI (reference sequence). In DNA, the CDR3 is TGTGCCAGCAGTTACGACAGGGGGCGGGAGACCCAGTACTTC. Translation: CASSYDRGRETQYF.